This TCR beta chain was sequenced in a study of metastatic and nonmetastatic thyroid tumors. At the level of the study: Malignant and benign thyroid patients had repertoires compared in peripheral blood and tumor or nodule tissue.

Thyroid surgery was performed in patients who had received no treatment beforehand. The V end was cut by 4 bases, the J end by 4 bases, with 14 bases between. The germline V gene has CDR1 KGHSH and CDR2 LQKENI. The CDR3 runs to 15 residues. Many counts were recorded for this clone. Its antigen is undetermined. Other nucleotide sequences in the sample specify the same CDR3. Using MiXCR, TCRdb reanalyzed the PCR reads. The sample contains about 39,000 clones, 16% of which appear only once. Whole-study results and caveats: According to reports, the diversity of TCR beta was significantly higher in malignant thyroid tumors than in benign nodules, and this held in both blood and tumor samples.

The chain recombines TRBV18 with TRBJ2-1; no clear D gene. The specimen was blood. The sequence came from a female donor with papillary thyroid cancer or a benign thyroid nodule (not recorded which). Some clones in this sample may be carry-over from other donors' samples. The CDR3 region has the DNA TGTGCCAGCTCACTGACTGGCGGAGTTTACAATGAGCAGTTCTTC. This translates into CASSLTGGVYNEQFF.